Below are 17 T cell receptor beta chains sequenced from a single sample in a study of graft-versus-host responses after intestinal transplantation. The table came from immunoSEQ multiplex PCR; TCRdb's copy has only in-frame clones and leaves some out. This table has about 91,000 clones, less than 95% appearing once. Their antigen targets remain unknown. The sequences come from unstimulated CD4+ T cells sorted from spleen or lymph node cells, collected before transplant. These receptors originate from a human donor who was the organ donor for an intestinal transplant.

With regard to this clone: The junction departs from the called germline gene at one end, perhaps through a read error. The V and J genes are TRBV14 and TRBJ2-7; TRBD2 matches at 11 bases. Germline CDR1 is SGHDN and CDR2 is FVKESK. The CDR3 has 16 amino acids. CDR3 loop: CASSQDSATIGTSGDF. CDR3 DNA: TGTGCCAGCAGCCAAGACTCCGCGACAATAGGGACTAGCGGTGATTTC.

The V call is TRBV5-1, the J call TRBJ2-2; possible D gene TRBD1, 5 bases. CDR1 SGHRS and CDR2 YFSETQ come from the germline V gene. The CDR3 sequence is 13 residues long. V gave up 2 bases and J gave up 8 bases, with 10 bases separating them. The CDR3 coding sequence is TGCGCCAGCAGCTTAGGGGCGGCTGGGGAGCTGTTTTTT. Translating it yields CASSLGAAGELFF.

CDR3 region: CAWSPRDRVGPQPQHF. The CDR3 DNA is TGTGCCTGGAGTCCACGGGACAGGGTAGGGCCTCAGCCCCAGCATTTT. The chain combines TRBV30 with TRBJ1-5; 9 nucleotides agree with TRBD1. With 2 bases clipped from V and 6 bases from J, the junction kept 11 bases outside the gene matches. The CDR3 consists of 16 residues. Germline CDR1 reads GTSNPN; CDR2 reads SVGIG (reference sequence). Using reference TRBV30 and TRBJ1-5 for the parts outside the CDR3, the full variable domain is SQTIHQWPATLVQPVGSPLSLECTVEGTSNPNLYWYRQAAGRGLQLLFYSVGIGQISSEVPQNLSASRPQDRQFILSSKKLLLSDSGFYLCAWSPRDRVGPQPQHFGDGTRLSIL.

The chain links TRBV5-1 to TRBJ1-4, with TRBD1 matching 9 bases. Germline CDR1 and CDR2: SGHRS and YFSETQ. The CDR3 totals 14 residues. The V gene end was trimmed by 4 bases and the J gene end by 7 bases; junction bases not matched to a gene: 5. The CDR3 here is CASSVQGASEKLFF. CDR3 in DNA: TGCGCCAGCAGCGTACAGGGGGCTAGTGAAAAACTGTTTTTT.

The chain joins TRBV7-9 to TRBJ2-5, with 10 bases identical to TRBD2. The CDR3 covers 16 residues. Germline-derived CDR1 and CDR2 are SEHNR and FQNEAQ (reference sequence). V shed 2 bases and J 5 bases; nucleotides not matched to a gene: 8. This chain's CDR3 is CASSLWASGSGETQYF. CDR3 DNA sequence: TGTGCCAGCAGCTTATGGGCTAGCGGGAGCGGGGAGACCCAGTACTTC.

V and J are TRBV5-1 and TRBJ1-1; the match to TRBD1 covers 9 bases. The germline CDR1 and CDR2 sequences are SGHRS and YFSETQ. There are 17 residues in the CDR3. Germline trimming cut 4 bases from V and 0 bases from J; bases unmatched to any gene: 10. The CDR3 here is CASSHKTGGRVNTEAFF. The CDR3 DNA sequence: TGCGCCAGCAGCCATAAAACAGGGGGCAGAGTGAACACTGAAGCTTTCTTT.

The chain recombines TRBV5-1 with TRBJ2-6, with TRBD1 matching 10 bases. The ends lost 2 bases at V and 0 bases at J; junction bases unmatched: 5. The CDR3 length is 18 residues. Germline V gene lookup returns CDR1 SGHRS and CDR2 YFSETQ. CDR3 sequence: CASSFRDRGPSGANVLTF. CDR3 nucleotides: TGCGCCAGCAGCTTCCGGGACAGGGGACCCTCTGGGGCCAACGTCCTGACTTTC.

The DNA of the CDR3 is TGTGCCAGCAGCCCCGGACAGGGATATGGCTACACCTTC. Translated: CASSPGQGYGYTF. This chain links TRBV14 with TRBJ1-2; 8 nucleotides align to TRBD1. Unmatched junction bases numbered 3, after V lost 4 bases and J lost 5 bases. The CDR3 is made up of 13 amino acids. Germline V CDR1 and CDR2: SGHDN, FVKESK.

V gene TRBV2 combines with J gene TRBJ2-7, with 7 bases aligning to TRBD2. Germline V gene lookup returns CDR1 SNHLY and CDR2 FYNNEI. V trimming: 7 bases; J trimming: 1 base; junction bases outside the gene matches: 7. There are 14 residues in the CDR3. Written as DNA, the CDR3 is TGTGCCAGCAACAAACTAGCGTTATCCTACGAGCAGTACTTC. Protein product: CASNKLALSYEQYF.

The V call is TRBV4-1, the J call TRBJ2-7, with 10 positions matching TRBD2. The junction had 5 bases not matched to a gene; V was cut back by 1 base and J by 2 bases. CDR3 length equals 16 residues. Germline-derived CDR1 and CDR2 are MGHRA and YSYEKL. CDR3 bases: TGCGCCAGCAGCCAAGTATCACTAGCGGGAACCTACGAGCAGTACTTC. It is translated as CASSQVSLAGTYEQYF.

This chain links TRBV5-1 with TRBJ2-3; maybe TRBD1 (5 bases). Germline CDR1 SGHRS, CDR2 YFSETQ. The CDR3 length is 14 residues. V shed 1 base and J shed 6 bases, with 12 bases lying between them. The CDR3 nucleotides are TGCGCCAGCAGCTTGTTGTCCACAGGTGATACGCAGTATTTT. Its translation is CASSLLSTGDTQYF.

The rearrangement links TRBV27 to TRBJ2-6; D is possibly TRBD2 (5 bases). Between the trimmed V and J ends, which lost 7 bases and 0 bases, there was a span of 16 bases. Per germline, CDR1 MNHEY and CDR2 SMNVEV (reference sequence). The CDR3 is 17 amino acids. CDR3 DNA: TGTGCCAGCAAGAGGAAGACGGGGAGCTCTGGGGCCAACGTCCTGACTTTC. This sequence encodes CASKRKTGSSGANVLTF.

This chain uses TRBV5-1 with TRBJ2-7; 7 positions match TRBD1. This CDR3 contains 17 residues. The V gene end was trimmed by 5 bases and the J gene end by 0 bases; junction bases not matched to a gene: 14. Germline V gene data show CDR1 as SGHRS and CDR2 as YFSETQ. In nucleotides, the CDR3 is TGCGCCAGCAGGCTTGGGGTTTTGGGACAGTACTCCTACGAGCAGTACTTC. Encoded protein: CASRLGVLGQYSYEQYF.

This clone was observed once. The CDR3 DNA reads as TGTGCCACCAGCAGCCATAGACTAGCGGGATATTTCGAGCAGTACTTC. This gives the protein CATSSHRLAGYFEQYF. V is TRBV15 and J is TRBJ2-7; 11 bases line up with TRBD2. The V and J ends lost 3 bases and 6 bases, in that order; junction bases with no gene match: 10. CDR1 is LNHNV, CDR2 YYDKDF, per germline (reference sequence). CDR3 size: 16 residues.

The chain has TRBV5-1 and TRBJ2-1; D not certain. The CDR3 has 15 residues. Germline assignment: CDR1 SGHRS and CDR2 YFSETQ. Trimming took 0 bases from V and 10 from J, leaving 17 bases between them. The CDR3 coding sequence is TGCGCCAGCAGCTTGGACGGGTCGGAACTCCGGGAGCAGTTCTTC. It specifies CASSLDGSELREQFF.

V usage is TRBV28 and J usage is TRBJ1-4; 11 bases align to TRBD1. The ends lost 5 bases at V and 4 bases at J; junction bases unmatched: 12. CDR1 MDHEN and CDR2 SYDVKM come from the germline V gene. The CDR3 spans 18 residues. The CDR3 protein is CASSPGSGQGVYNEKLFF. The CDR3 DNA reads TGTGCCAGCAGTCCCGGTTCGGGACAGGGGGTCTATAATGAAAAACTGTTTTTT.

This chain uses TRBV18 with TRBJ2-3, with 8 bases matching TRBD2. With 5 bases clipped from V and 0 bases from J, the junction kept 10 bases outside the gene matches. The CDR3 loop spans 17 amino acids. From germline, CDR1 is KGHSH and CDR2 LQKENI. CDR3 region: CASSALSGVLSTDTQYF. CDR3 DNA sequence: TGTGCCAGCTCAGCTCTTAGCGGGGTCCTAAGCACAGATACGCAGTATTTT. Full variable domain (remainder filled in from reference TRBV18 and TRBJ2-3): NAGVMQNPRHLVRRRGQEARLRCSPMKGHSHVYWYRQLPEEGLKFMVYLQKENIIDESGMPKERFSAEFPKEGPSILRIQQVVRGDSAAYFCASSALSGVLSTDTQYFGPGTRLTVL.